Listed here are 27 T cell receptor beta chains from one sample, sequenced in a study of T cells in Graves' hyperthyroidism and ophthalmopathy. TCR beta CDR3 sequences were amplified from RNA transcripts. When the TCR CDR3 underwent first-round RT-PCR, the HTBI primer set was used. TCRdb used MiXCR to reprocess the multiplex PCR reads, holding one entry per CDR3 protein. Among 270,000 or so distinct CDR3 sequences, about 25% were seen once, and the ten largest hold about a quarter. Sequences were obtained from blood. These receptors were obtained from a man aged 40-50 years with Graves' hyperthyroidism that later progressed to Graves' ophthalmopathy.

This clonotype has ten or more counts. The V and J genes are TRBV5-1 and TRBJ1-2; TRBD1 might be the D (6 bases). Trimming stripped 3 bases from V and 5 bases from J, with 11 bases between. This CDR3 has 13 amino acids. Germline assignment: CDR1 SGHRS and CDR2 YFSETQ. This CDR3 reads CASSWDNGYGYTF. The CDR3 DNA follows: TGCGCCAGCAGCTGGGACAACGGTTATGGCTACACCTTC.

J is TRBJ1-5 and V is TRBV6-1, with TRBD1 as a possible D gene (5 bases). Germline CDR1 reads MNHNS; CDR2 reads SASEGT. V lost 5 bases, J lost 2 bases, and 13 bases lay in between. CDR3 size: 15 residues. This chain's CDR3 is CASSQGEEGNQPQHF. The CDR3 nucleotides are TGTGCCAGCAGTCAAGGGGAAGAGGGCAATCAGCCCCAGCATTTT.

This clonotype was seen many times. V usage is TRBV12-3 or TRBV12-4 and J usage is TRBJ1-2; no clear D. The V gene lost 4 bases and the J gene lost 2 bases, with 5 bases spanning the gap. CDR3 length equals 12 residues. In DNA, the CDR3 is TGTGCCAGCAGTTCCAACAACTATGGCTACACCTTC. Amino acid sequence: CASSSNNYGYTF.

Ten or more counts support this clonotype. This rearrangement joins TRBV15 to TRBJ2-5, with D unclear. The CDR3 runs to 14 residues. Between the trimmed V and J ends, which lost 1 base and 3 bases, there was a span of 9 bases. The germline V gene encodes CDR1 LNHNV and CDR2 YYDKDF (reference sequence). The CDR3 here is CATSRAAIEETQYF. The CDR3 region has the DNA TGTGCCACCAGCAGAGCTGCGATCGAAGAGACCCAGTACTTC.

This clonotype was seen repeatedly, ten times or more. The V and J genes are TRBV4-1 and TRBJ2-5, with 7 bases aligning to TRBD1. There are 13 residues in the CDR3. V lost 5 bases, J lost 4 bases, and 4 bases stayed unmatched. Germline assignment: CDR1 MGHRA and CDR2 YSYEKL. In DNA form, the CDR3 reads TGCGCCAGCAGCAGACAGGGTCGAGAGACCCAGTACTTC. Protein product: CASSRQGRETQYF.

Turning to this clonotype: This may arise from a read error, as a much more abundant clone is one base away. V usage is TRBV18 and J usage is TRBJ1-5, with a possible D match to TRBD1 (5 bases). The CDR3 runs 14 residues. Deletions cut 5 bases from V and 7 bases from J, with 15 bases between. From germline, CDR1 is KGHSH and CDR2 LQKENI. The CDR3 sequence is CASSKGLARQPQHF. CDR3 DNA: TGTGCCAGCTCAAAGGGGCTAGCCCGGCAGCCCCAGCATTTT.

The chain joins TRBV6-2 or TRBV6-3 to TRBJ2-5; 10 bases map to TRBD2. The CDR3 has 19 amino acids. The J segment lost 5 bases and the V segment lost 0 bases, leaving 15 bases of the junction unmatched. From germline, CDR1 is MNHEY and CDR2 SVGEGT. CDR3 nucleotide sequence: TGTGCCAGCAGTTACTCACCCCAGGGCGGAGCGGGAGGGCGCGAGACCCAGTACTTC. It is translated as CASSYSPQGGAGGRETQYF.

This clonotype was seen many times. V is TRBV20-1 and J is TRBJ2-7, with 12 positions matching TRBD2. This CDR3 has 15 amino acids. Germline loops: CDR1 DFQATT, CDR2 SNEGSKA (reference sequence). J was trimmed by 4 bases and V by 4 bases; bases with no gene match: 8. The CDR3: CSATRPTSGSYEQYF. CDR3 DNA sequence: TGCAGTGCTACCCGACCGACTAGCGGGAGTTACGAGCAGTACTTC.

There are many counts of this clonotype. V and J are TRBV12-3 or TRBV12-4 and TRBJ2-2; tentative D call: TRBD1 (6 bases). The CDR3 has 14 amino acids. V was shortened by 2 bases and J by 5 bases, with 9 bases between the two germline ends. The CDR3 bases are TGTGCCAGCAGTTTAACAGGGTCGACCGGGGAGCTGTTTTTT. This encodes CASSLTGSTGELFF.

The chain carries TRBV5-1 and TRBJ2-5, with D possibly matching TRBD1 (5 bases). V was shortened by 5 bases and J by 5 bases, with 16 bases between the two germline ends. Germline loops: CDR1 SGHRS, CDR2 YFSETQ. The CDR3 totals 14 residues. The CDR3 here is CASSRGAREETQYF. The CDR3 nucleotides are TGCGCCAGCAGTAGGGGCGCGAGAGAGGAGACCCAGTACTTC.

Ten or more counts support this clonotype. This chain connects TRBV29-1 to TRBJ2-3; D call uncertain. V dropped 0 bases and J dropped 2 bases, with 12 bases sitting between them. CDR1 and CDR2 from the germline V gene are SQVTM and ANQGSEA. The CDR3 spans 15 residues. The CDR3 region has the DNA TGCAGCGTTGAAGATCCTAGGAGCCTCACAGATACGCAGTATTTT. Amino acids: CSVEDPRSLTDTQYF.

At least ten counts were recorded for this clonotype. The V call is TRBV18, the J call TRBJ1-3; D gene ambiguous. In germline, CDR1 is KGHSH, CDR2 LQKENI. The CDR3 loop spans 14 amino acids. Trimming left V 2 bases short and J 1 base short, with 6 bases between. The CDR3: CASSPSGSGNTIYF. The CDR3 DNA reads as TGTGCCAGCTCACCATCCGGTTCTGGAAACACCATATATTTT.

The chain couples TRBV6-1 to TRBJ1-2; the D gene is possibly TRBD1 (5 bases). Per germline, CDR1 MNHNS and CDR2 SASEGT. V was shortened by 5 bases and J by 7 bases, with 14 bases between the two germline ends. CDR3 length equals 13 residues. The CDR3 coding sequence is TGTGCCAGCAGTACCCGCCAGGGCAGTGGCTACACCTTC. This sequence encodes CASSTRQGSGYTF.

This clonotype was counted many times. The chain recombines TRBV11-2 with TRBJ2-7, with D tentatively TRBD2 (5 bases). Trimming took 0 bases from V and 4 from J, leaving 19 bases between them. The CDR3 loop spans 17 amino acids. Germline CDR1 SGHAT, CDR2 FQNNGV. The CDR3 loop reads CASSLDPRPGSGYEQYF. CDR3 DNA: TGTGCCAGCAGCTTAGATCCCCGCCCGGGATCCGGATACGAGCAGTACTTC. Combining the CDR3 with reference TRBV11-2 and TRBJ2-7 gives the whole variable domain EAGVAQSPRYKIIEKRQSVAFWCNPISGHATLYWYQQILGQGPKLLIQFQNNGVVDDSQLPKDRFSAERLKGVDSTLKIQPAKLEDSAVYLCASSLDPRPGSGYEQYFGPGTRLTVT.

This clonotype has a count of ten or more. CDR3 region: CAWTSHAGRYEQYF. The CDR3 nucleotides read TGTGCCTGGACCTCCCACGCCGGGCGCTACGAGCAGTACTTC. The chain combines TRBV30 with TRBJ2-7, with no clear D. The V end lost 4 bases, the J end lost 3 bases, and 16 bases lay between the germline ends. This CDR3 spans 14 amino acids. Germline CDR1 is GTSNPN and CDR2 is SVGIG (reference sequence). Combining the CDR3 with reference TRBV30 and TRBJ2-7 gives the whole variable domain SQTIHQWPATLVQPVGSPLSLECTVEGTSNPNLYWYRQAAGRGLQLLFYSVGIGQISSEVPQNLSASRPQDRQFILSSKKLLLSDSGFYLCAWTSHAGRYEQYFGPGTRLTVT.

This clonotype was seen at least ten times. The V call is TRBV12-3 or TRBV12-4, the J call TRBJ1-1; TRBD1 is a possible D gene (5 bases). With 7 bases removed from V and 11 bases from J, the gap between germline ends came to 17 bases. CDR3 length equals 12 residues. The CDR3 spells CASTLFGGKAFF. The CDR3 nucleotides are TGTGCCAGCACTCTCTTCGGGGGAAAGGCTTTCTTT.

This clonotype was detected ten times or more. A much larger clone lies a single base off, so this may be a read error. The chain couples TRBV6-5 to TRBJ2-2; tentatively, D is TRBD2 (6 bases). Trimming took 2 bases from V and 6 from J, leaving 16 bases between them. There are 16 residues in the CDR3. Germline V gives CDR1 MNHEY, CDR2 SVGAGI. The CDR3 sequence: CASSYGRLRRSGELFF. The CDR3 DNA reads as TGTGCCAGCAGTTACGGGAGGCTACGCCGATCCGGGGAGCTGTTTTTT.

This chain joins TRBV28 and TRBJ2-7; 10 nucleotides agree with TRBD1. The CDR3 contains 14 residues. Germline loops: CDR1 MDHEN, CDR2 SYDVKM. V dropped 4 bases and J dropped 6; count of bases not matched to a gene: 6. This CDR3 is CASSSAGTGVEQYF. CDR3 nucleotide sequence: TGTGCCAGCAGTTCGGCCGGGACAGGGGTCGAGCAGTACTTC.

This clonotype has ten or more counts. This chain links TRBV11-2 with TRBJ2-2; D possibly uses TRBD1 or TRBD2 (5 bases each). The CDR3 consists of 15 residues. Trimming removed 8 bases at V and 5 bases at J, with 18 bases between. Germline lookup yields CDR1 SGHAT and CDR2 FQNNGV. CDR3 sequence reads: CASRSRDLGTGELFF. The CDR3 DNA is TGTGCCAGCCGCAGCCGGGACCTTGGGACCGGGGAGCTGTTTTTT.

In this sample, this clonotype turned up many times. The chain is built from TRBV7-8 and TRBJ2-6; D remains ambiguous. Trimming pared 5 bases from V and 0 bases from J, leaving 8 bases between. Germline V gives CDR1 SGHVS, CDR2 FQNEAQ. The CDR3 length is 15 residues. The CDR3 sequence: CASSLPASGANVLTF. In DNA, the CDR3 is TGTGCCAGCAGCCTTCCAGCCTCTGGGGCCAACGTCCTGACTTTC. Variable domain in full (rest from reference TRBV7-8 and TRBJ2-6): GAGVSQSPRYKVAKRGQDVALRCDPISGHVSLFWYQQALGQGPEFLTYFQNEAQLDKSGLPSDRFFAERPEGSVSTLKIQRTQQEDSAVYLCASSLPASGANVLTFGAGSRLTVL.

V and J are TRBV6-1 and TRBJ1-1; TRBD1 might be the D (5 bases). The CDR3 loop spans 15 amino acids. Deletions cut 5 bases from V and 5 bases from J, with 18 bases between. Per the germline V gene, CDR1 is MNHNS and CDR2 is SASEGT. The CDR3 coding sequence is TGTGCCAGCAGTCAACGGGTTCAGGGTGGGACTGAAGCTTTCTTT. Translation: CASSQRVQGGTEAFF.

This clonotype occurred many times. V and J are TRBV6-5 and TRBJ2-7; D perhaps matches TRBD2 (6 bases). The germline CDR1 and CDR2 sequences are MNHEY and SVGAGI. The CDR3 has 14 residues. Trimming removed 2 bases from V and 0 bases from J, with 8 bases in between. The CDR3: CASSYGTHSYEQYF. In nucleotides, the CDR3 is TGTGCCAGCAGTTACGGGACTCACTCCTACGAGCAGTACTTC.

This clonotype was counted only a few times. The V call is TRBV30, the J call TRBJ2-7; D ambiguous. Trimming pared 0 bases from V and 1 base from J, leaving 19 bases between. The CDR3 sequence is 17 residues long. Germline-derived CDR1 and CDR2 are GTSNPN and SVGIG (reference sequence). CDR3 sequence (DNA): TGTGCCTGGAGTGTACGACGGGTTCGTGGATCGTCCTACGAGCAGTACTTC. It codes for CAWSVRRVRGSSYEQYF. The full variable domain, completed using reference TRBV30 and TRBJ2-7, is SQTIHQWPATLVQPVGSPLSLECTVEGTSNPNLYWYRQAAGRGLQLLFYSVGIGQISSEVPQNLSASRPQDRQFILSSKKLLLSDSGFYLCAWSVRRVRGSSYEQYFGPGTRLTVT.

This clonotype was detected ten times or more. This rearrangement joins TRBV12-3 or TRBV12-4 to TRBJ2-5; a possible D gene is TRBD2 (5 bases). V was clipped by 2 bases and J by 5 bases, with 12 bases between them. The CDR3 sequence is 14 residues long. The CDR3 coding sequence is TGTGCCAGCAGTTTATGGGAGATTAGGGAGACCCAGTACTTC. It is translated as CASSLWEIRETQYF.

This clonotype was observed a few times. CDR3: CASSLVGAQETQYF. The CDR3 DNA is TGTGCCAGCAGCTTAGTGGGGGCGCAAGAGACCCAGTACTTC. The chain links TRBV7-2 to TRBJ2-5; the D gene is possibly TRBD1 (6 bases). This CDR3 has 14 residues. V lost 1 base and J lost 2, with 8 bases in between. In germline, CDR1 is SGHTA, CDR2 FQGNSA.

The V and J genes are TRBV6-5 and TRBJ2-5, with a possible D match to TRBD2 (7 bases). Between the trimmed V and J ends, which lost 0 bases and 5 bases, there was a span of 13 bases. CDR3 length: 15 amino acids. Germline loops: CDR1 MNHEY, CDR2 SVGAGI. The CDR3 sequence is CASSYSGRGGETQYF. As DNA, the CDR3 is TGTGCCAGCAGTTACTCTGGCAGGGGAGGGGAGACCCAGTACTTC.

This clonotype was picked up many times. The genes are TRBV19 and TRBJ2-4; 12 bases map to TRBD2. CDR3 length equals 15 residues. Per germline, CDR1 LNHDA and CDR2 SQIVND (reference sequence). The V segment lost 3 bases and the J segment 4 bases; nucleotides outside the gene matches: 1. The CDR3 DNA follows: TGTGCCAGTAGTATGGGGACTAGCGGGAAAAACATTCAGTACTTC. This gives the protein CASSMGTSGKNIQYF.